The source of this T cell receptor beta chain is a study of PD-L1 blockade in urothelial cancer. Study as a whole: In the patient group, most of the roughly 30 were males with bladder-origin urothelial cancer. Analyses used blood from 3 weeks (second dose) and 6 weeks after treatment start.

This table comes from immunoSEQ multiplex PCR, and its TCRdb copy is limited to in-frame clones, with some not included. In the table there are roughly 120,000 clones, approximately 84% of which are singletons. Study results and limitations: Durable-benefit patients had greater expansion of tumor-associated blood clones at 3 weeks. A below-median TCR clonality in blood before treatment predicted better survival.

Comment on this clone: The antigen remains unidentified.

V lost 1 base and J lost 9, with 15 bases in between. The CDR3 length is 14 residues. Germline V gives CDR1 MNHNS, CDR2 SASEGT. Specified time point: pretreatment peripheral blood. Sequencing was performed on PBMCs, taken around atezolizumab (anti-PD-L1) treatment. The sequence came from a man between 45 and 60 years old with urothelial cancer. The chain employs TRBV6-1 and TRBJ1-2; TRBD1 is a possible D gene (6 bases). The CDR3, as DNA: TGTGCCAGCAGTGAAGGAGGGGGAGTCAGAAGCTACACCTTC. This encodes CASSEGGGVRSYTF.